This TCR beta chain emerged from a study of T cell responses to AZD1222 COVID-19 vaccine (TCRdb year 2021). Context from the whole study: AZD1222 recipients given second doses at about 4 weeks or at about 12 weeks were pooled, since spike-specific TCR depth and breadth were not found to differ between the two schedules. TCR sequencing covered roughly 230 trial participants: about 210 given two doses of AZD1222 and approximately 26 given two doses of MenACWY control vaccine. Trial participants were enrolled by age into subgroups of 18-55, 56-69 and 70-plus years, and around 140, 26 and 57 TCR-sequenced participants, respectively, were included in these subgroups.

About this clone: The specificity of this receptor is unknown. No quality values exist for individual bases; no much larger clone is one base distant.

The CDR3 covers 16 residues, taking in both the cysteine and the phenylalanine. Here the CDR3 DNA is all that survives: 48 bases in frame from base 1. For CDR1 and CDR2, the germline V gene lists LGHNA and YSLEER. The germline ends are 14 bases apart after V is trimmed by 0 bases and J by 2 bases. The sample's time point label is to be understood as: baseline before first vaccination. Vaccinee samples were obtained from the UK trials COV001 and COV002, which included a single-blind randomized controlled phase 2/3 trial of AZD1222 (ChAdOx1 nCoV-19) in healthy adults. For TCRbeta chain sequencing, PBMC samples were collected from trial participants at day 0 and at day 28 after the second dose. The CDR3 regions of human TCRbeta chains were subjected to immunosequencing. From the authors' description of their analysis: Repertoire TCRs were checked for matches against a reference library of SARS-CoV-2-specific TCRs that had been generated using the MIRA antigen-specificity platform. Breadth was defined as the fraction of unique TCRs that were SARS-CoV-2-associated. Depth was defined as the fraction of total T cells that were SARS-CoV-2-associated. Each spike-specific TCR was assigned to its reactive spike region and to a CD4 or CD8 class using the MIRA data. Log10-transformed breadth and depth values were compared by one-way ANOVA with Sidak's multiple comparisons tests. Held by TCRdb, this immuneACCESS table contains in-frame sequences only and omits some clones. Under half of the omission traces to an unresolved V gene where checked; the cause of the rest is unknown. V and J calls and clone size are copied from that table; D and trimming were computed from the DNA. Across this sample there are approximately 120,000 clones, with 87% seen only once. Approximately 12% of the sample is held by the ten biggest clonotypes.

The investigation overall reported the following: Because no samples from the day 14 peak response were available, repertoires could be characterized only after the peak T cell response. Most participants were white British and females outnumbered males, and the authors suggested that clonal diversity may have been underestimated. Vaccine-associated CD4 TCRs spanned the whole spike protein, with dominant responses in regions 160-218 and 743-854. In the small 56-69-year group, the increase in depth fell short of significance, most likely because of low power. A significant rise in spike-specific TCR breadth and depth was observed after two AZD1222 doses relative to day 0 and relative to MenACWY recipients. Reportedly, close to half of the unique spike-specific TCRs recognized epitopes lying outside the regions that are mutated in the B.1.351 and B.1.1.7 variants. Conclusions about previously exposed vaccinees were limited because only six AZD1222 recipients were SARS-CoV-2 seropositive at baseline.

The rearrangement joined TRBV4-3 to TRBJ2-7, with a tentative D gene TRBD2 over 6 matching bases. The sample in question was peripheral blood, obtained on day 0 of AZD1222 vaccination. The source is an adult in good health. The DNA is as follows: TGCGCCAGCAGCCAAGATCAAGGAGGGAGAACCTACGAGCAGTACTTC. This gives the protein CASSQDQGGRTYEQYF.